This T cell receptor beta chain was identified during a study of OX40 agonist ivuxolimab in advanced cancers. Findings and caveats of the study: CD8+ T cells were the subset that, on average, had more expanded clones than CD4+.

The table came from immunoSEQ multiplex PCR; TCRdb's copy has only in-frame clones and leaves some out. The sample holds over 55,000 clones, 80% seen once. Concerning this clone itself: No antigen is known for it.

This CDR3 contains 14 residues. The trim removed 4 bases at V and 9 bases at J, leaving 5 bases unmatched. Germline V gene lookup returns CDR1 LNHDA and CDR2 SQIVND (reference sequence). This sequence joins TRBV19 and TRBJ1-6; TRBD1 aligns across 8 bases. The sample was CD4+ or CD8+ T cells sorted from blood, taken in a trial of the OX40 agonist ivuxolimab. The clonotype originates from an adult with an advanced solid tumor such as melanoma, head and neck, liver or kidney cancer. CDR3 nucleotides: TGTGCCAGTAGTACCGACAGGGGAGGTTCACCCCTCCACTTT. Protein product: CASSTDRGGSPLHF.